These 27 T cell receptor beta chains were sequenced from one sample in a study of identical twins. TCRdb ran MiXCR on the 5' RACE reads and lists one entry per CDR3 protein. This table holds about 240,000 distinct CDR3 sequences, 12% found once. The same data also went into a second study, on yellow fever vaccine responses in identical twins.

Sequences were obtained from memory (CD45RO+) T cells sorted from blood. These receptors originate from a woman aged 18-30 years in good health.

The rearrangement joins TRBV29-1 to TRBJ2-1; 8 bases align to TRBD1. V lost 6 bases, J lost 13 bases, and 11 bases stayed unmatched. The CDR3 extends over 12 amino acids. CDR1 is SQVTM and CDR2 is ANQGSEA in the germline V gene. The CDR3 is CSVAPDREVQFF. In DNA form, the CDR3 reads TGCAGCGTAGCCCCGGACAGGGAGGTCCAGTTCTTC.

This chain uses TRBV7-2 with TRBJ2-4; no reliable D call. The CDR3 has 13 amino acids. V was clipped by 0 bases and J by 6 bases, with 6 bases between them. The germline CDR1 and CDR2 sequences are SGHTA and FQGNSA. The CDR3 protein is CASSLASRNIQYF. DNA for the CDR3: TGTGCCAGCAGCTTAGCATCAAGAAACATTCAGTACTTC.

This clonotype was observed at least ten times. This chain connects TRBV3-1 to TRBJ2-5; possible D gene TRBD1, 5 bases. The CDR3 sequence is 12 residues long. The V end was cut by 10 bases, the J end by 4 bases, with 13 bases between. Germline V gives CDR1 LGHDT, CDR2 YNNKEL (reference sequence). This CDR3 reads CATLGPGETQYF. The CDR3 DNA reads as TGTGCCACCCTGGGGCCGGGAGAGACCCAGTACTTC.

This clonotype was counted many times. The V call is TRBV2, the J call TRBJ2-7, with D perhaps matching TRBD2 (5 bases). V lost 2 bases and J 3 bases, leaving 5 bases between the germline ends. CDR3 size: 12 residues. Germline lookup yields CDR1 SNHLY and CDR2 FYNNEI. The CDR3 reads CASSESGYEQYF. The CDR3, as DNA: TGTGCCAGCAGTGAAAGCGGCTACGAGCAGTACTTC.

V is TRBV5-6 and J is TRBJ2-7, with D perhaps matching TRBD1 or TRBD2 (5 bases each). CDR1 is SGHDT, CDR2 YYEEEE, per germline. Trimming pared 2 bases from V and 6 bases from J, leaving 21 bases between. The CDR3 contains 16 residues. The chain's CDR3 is CASSFGPGSTGGEQYF. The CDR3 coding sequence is TGTGCCAGCAGCTTTGGTCCGGGGTCCACTGGGGGCGAGCAGTACTTC.

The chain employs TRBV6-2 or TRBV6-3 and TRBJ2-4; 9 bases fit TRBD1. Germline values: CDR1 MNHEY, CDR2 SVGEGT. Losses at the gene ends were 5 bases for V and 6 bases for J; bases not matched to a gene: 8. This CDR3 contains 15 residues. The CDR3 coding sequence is TGTGCCAGCAGTCCCACCGGGACAGGGACAAACATTCAGTACTTC. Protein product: CASSPTGTGTNIQYF.

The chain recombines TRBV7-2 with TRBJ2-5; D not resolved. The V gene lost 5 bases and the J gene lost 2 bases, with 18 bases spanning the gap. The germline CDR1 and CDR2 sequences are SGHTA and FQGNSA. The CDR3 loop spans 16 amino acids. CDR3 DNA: TGTGCCAGCAGCCCACAACAAACTGTCCGGCAAGAGACCCAGTACTTC. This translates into CASSPQQTVRQETQYF.

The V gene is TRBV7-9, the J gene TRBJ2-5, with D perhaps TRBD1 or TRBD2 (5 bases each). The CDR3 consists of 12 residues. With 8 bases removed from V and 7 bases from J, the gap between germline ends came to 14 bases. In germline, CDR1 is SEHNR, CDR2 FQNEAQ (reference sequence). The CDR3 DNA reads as TGTGCCAGCGGACATGGCGAGGGGACCCAGTACTTC. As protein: CASGHGEGTQYF.

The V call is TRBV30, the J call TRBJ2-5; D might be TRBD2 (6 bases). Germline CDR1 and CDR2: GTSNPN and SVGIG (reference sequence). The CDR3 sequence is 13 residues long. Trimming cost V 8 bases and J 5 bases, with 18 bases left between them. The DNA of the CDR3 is TGTGCCAGCAGCGGGCCCAAGGCGGAGACCCAGTACTTC. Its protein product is CASSGPKAETQYF.

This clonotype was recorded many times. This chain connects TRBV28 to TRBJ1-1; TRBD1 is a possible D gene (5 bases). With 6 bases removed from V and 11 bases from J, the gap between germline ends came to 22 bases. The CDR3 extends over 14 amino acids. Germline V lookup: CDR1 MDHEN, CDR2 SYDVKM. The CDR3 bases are TGTGCCAGCAGCTCCCTCCCAGGGAGTCCCTGGGCTTTCTTT. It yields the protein CASSSLPGSPWAFF.

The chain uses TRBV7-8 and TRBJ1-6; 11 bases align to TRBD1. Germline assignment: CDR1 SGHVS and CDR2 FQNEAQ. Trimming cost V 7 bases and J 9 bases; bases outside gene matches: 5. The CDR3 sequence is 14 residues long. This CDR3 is CASTMGQGGSPLHF. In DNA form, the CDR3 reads TGTGCCAGCACCATGGGACAGGGGGGTTCACCCCTCCACTTT. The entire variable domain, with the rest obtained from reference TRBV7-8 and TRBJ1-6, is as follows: GAGVSQSPRYKVAKRGQDVALRCDPISGHVSLFWYQQALGQGPEFLTYFQNEAQLDKSGLPSDRFFAERPEGSVSTLKIQRTQQEDSAVYLCASTMGQGGSPLHFGNGTRLTVT.

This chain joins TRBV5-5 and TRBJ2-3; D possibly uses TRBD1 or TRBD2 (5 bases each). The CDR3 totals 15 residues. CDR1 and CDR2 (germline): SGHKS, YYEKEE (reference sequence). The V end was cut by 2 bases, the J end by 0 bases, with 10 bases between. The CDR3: CASSFDGASTDTQYF. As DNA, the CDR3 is TGTGCCAGCAGCTTTGACGGGGCTAGCACAGATACGCAGTATTTT.

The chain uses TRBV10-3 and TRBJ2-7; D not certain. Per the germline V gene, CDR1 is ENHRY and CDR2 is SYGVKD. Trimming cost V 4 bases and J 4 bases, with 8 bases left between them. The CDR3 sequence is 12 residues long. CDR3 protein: CAISVKRYEQYF. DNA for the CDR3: TGTGCCATCAGTGTTAAAAGGTACGAGCAGTACTTC.

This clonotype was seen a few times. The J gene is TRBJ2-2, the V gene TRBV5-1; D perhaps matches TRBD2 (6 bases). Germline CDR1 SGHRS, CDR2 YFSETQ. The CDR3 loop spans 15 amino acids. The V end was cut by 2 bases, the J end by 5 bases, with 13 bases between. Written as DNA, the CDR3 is TGCGCCAGCAGCTTTCGCGGGGTGGGAACCGGGGAGCTGTTTTTT. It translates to CASSFRGVGTGELFF.

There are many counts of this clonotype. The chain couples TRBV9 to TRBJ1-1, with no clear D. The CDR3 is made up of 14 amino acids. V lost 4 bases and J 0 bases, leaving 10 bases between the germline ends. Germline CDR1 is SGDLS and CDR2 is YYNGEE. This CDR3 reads CASSPRLLNTEAFF. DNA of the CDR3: TGTGCCAGCAGCCCCCGGTTACTGAACACTGAAGCTTTCTTT.

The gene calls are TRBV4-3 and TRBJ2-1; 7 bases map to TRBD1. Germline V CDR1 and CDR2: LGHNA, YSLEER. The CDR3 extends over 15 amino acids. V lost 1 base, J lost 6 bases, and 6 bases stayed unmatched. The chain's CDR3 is CASSQASGGVNEQFF. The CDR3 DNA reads TGCGCCAGCAGCCAAGCTTCAGGGGGAGTCAATGAGCAGTTCTTC.

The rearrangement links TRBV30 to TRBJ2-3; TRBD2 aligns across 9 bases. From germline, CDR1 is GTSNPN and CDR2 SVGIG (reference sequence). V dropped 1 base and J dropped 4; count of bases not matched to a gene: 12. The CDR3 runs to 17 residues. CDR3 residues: CAWSGPGSSGKADTQYF. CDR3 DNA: TGTGCCTGGAGTGGCCCCGGGTCTAGCGGGAAGGCAGATACGCAGTATTTT. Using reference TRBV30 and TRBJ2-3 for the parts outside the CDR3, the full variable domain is SQTIHQWPATLVQPVGSPLSLECTVEGTSNPNLYWYRQAAGRGLQLLFYSVGIGQISSEVPQNLSASRPQDRQFILSSKKLLLSDSGFYLCAWSGPGSSGKADTQYFGPGTRLTVL.

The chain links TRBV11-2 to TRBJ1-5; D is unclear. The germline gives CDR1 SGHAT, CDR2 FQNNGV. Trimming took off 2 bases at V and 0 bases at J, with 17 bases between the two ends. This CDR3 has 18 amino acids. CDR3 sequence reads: CASSLYPDGGLSNQPQHF. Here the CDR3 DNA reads TGTGCCAGCAGCTTATACCCGGACGGTGGGCTTAGCAATCAGCCCCAGCATTTT.

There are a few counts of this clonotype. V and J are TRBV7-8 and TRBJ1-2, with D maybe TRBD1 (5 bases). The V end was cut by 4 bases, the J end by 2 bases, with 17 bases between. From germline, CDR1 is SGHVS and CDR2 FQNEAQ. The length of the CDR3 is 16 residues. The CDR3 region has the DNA TGTGCCAGCAGCTACAGGACAATCCAAACCAACTATGGCTACACCTTC. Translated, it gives CASSYRTIQTNYGYTF. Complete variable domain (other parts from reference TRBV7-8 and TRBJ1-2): GAGVSQSPRYKVAKRGQDVALRCDPISGHVSLFWYQQALGQGPEFLTYFQNEAQLDKSGLPSDRFFAERPEGSVSTLKIQRTQQEDSAVYLCASSYRTIQTNYGYTFGSGTRLTVV.

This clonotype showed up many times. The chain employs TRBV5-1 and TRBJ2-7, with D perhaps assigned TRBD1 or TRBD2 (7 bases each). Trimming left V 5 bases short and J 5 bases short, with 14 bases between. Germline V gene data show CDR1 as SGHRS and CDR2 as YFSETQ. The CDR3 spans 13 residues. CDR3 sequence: CASRSGTDNEQYF. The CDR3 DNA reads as TGCGCCAGCAGAAGCGGGACAGACAACGAGCAGTACTTC.

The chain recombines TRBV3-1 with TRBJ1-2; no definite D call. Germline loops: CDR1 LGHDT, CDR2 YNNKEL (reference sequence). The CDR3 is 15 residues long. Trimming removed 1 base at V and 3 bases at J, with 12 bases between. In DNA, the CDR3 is TGTGCCAGCAGCCAAGGTCCGGTCTCTGACTATGGCTACACCTTC. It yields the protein CASSQGPVSDYGYTF.

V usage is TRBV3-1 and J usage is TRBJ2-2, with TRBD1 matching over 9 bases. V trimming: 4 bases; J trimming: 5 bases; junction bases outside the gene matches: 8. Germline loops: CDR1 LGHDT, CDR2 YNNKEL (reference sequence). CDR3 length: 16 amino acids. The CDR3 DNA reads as TGTGCCAGCAGCCCACAGGGGGCGCTTCGGACCGGGGAGCTGTTTTTT. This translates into CASSPQGALRTGELFF.

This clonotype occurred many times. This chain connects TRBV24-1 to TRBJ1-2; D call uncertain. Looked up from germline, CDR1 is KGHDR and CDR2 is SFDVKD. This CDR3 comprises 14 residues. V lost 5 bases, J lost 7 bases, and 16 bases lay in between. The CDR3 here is CATSAGWTAAGYTF. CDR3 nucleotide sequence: TGTGCCACCAGTGCTGGTTGGACGGCCGCTGGCTACACCTTC.

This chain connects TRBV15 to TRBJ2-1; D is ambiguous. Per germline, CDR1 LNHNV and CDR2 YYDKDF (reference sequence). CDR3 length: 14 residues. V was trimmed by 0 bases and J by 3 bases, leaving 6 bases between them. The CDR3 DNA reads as TGTGCCACCAGCAGAGATGTGGGCTACAATGAGCAGTTCTTC. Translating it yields CATSRDVGYNEQFF.

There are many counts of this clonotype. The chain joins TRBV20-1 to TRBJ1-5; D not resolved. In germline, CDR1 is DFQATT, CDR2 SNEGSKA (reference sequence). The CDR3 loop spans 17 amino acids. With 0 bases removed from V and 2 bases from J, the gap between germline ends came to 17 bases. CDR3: CSARDPLGSGGNQPQHF. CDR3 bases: TGCAGTGCTAGAGATCCGTTGGGGAGTGGTGGCAATCAGCCCCAGCATTTT.

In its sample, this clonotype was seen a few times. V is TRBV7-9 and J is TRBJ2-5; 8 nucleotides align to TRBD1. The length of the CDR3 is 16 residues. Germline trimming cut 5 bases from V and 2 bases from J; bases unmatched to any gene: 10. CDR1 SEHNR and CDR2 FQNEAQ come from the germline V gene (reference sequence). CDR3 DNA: TGTGCCAGCAGCATTCTGCAGGGGGCGGAACAAGAGACCCAGTACTTC. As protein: CASSILQGAEQETQYF.

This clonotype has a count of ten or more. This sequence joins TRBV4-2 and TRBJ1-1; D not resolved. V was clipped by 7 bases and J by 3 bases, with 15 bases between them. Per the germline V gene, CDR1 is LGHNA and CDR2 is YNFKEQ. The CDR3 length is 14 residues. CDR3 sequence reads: CASTEVSWDTEAFF. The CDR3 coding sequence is TGTGCCAGCACCGAAGTTTCTTGGGACACTGAAGCTTTCTTT.